The T cell receptor (beta chain) described here comes from a study of beta chain features in type 1 diabetes. Study-level findings and limits: A greater similarity of naive, central memory and Treg TCRB repertoires was seen among patients than among healthy donors. In type 1 diabetes patients, VDJ junctions had fewer insertions; deletions at these junctions were more frequent.

The study reverse transcribed the entire isolated RNA, so it sequenced expressed TCRB transcripts. The study sequenced naive, central memory and regulatory T cell samples to an average of about 3.57 million reads. The method was immunoSEQ multiplex PCR; TCRdb's version includes in-frame clones alone and lacks a portion of them. The data contain 500,000 to 700,000 clones, roughly 16% of them singletons. Points on this clone: Its target is not known.

Markers CD45RO/CCR7/CD25/CD127/CD95/CD27 served to sort CD4+ naive, central memory, regulatory and stem cell-like memory cells. Unmatched junction bases numbered 7, after V lost 2 bases and J lost 7 bases. The CDR3 is 15 residues long. Per the germline V gene, CDR1 is SGHDN and CDR2 is FVKESK. This receptor was identified in a man aged 18 to 29 in good health. The specimen sequenced was naive CD4+ T cells from blood. This sequence joins TRBV14 and TRBJ2-1, with TRBD1 identical over 8 bases. CDR3 residues: CASSQPTGAWNEQFF. In nucleotides, the CDR3 is TGTGCCAGCAGCCAACCGACAGGGGCATGGAATGAGCAGTTCTTC.